Listed here are 29 T cell receptor beta chains from one sample, sequenced in a study of T cells after yellow fever vaccination. From the 5' RACE reads, TCRdb called clonotypes with MiXCR, one entry per CDR3 protein. This table has about 170,000 distinct CDR3 sequences, approximately 11% appearing once. Sequencing was performed on CD8+ T cells sorted from PBMCs, taken 15 days after the yellow fever booster vaccination. All receptors derive from a man younger than 30 who received the YFV17D yellow fever vaccine.

The chain couples TRBV4-1 to TRBJ2-2; tentative D call: TRBD2 (5 bases). The V gene lost 0 bases and the J gene lost 5 bases, with 10 bases spanning the gap. The CDR3 is 15 amino acids. CDR1 and CDR2 from the germline V gene are MGHRA and YSYEKL. This chain's CDR3 is CASSQDSSWTGELFF. DNA of the CDR3: TGCGCCAGCAGCCAAGATTCTAGCTGGACCGGGGAGCTGTTTTTT.

This clonotype was counted between two and nine times. The rearrangement uses TRBV12-3 or TRBV12-4 and TRBJ2-3, with a tentative D call TRBD2 (5 bases). Trimming left V 6 bases short and J 3 bases short, with 13 bases between. This CDR3 has 14 amino acids. The CDR3 loop reads CASSPGWGTDTQYF. DNA for the CDR3: TGTGCCAGCAGCCCGGGGTGGGGAACAGATACGCAGTATTTT.

This clonotype was detected only a few times. The gene calls are TRBV19 and TRBJ1-1, with TRBD1 as a possible D gene (5 bases). Germline loops: CDR1 LNHDA, CDR2 SQIVND (reference sequence). This CDR3 comprises 12 residues. Trimming shortened V by 5 bases and J by 4 bases, and 8 bases separated the two germline ends. CDR3 loop: CASSWGVTEAFF. In DNA, the CDR3 is TGTGCCAGTAGTTGGGGGGTCACTGAAGCTTTCTTT.

The sample holds many counts of this clonotype. This sequence joins TRBV6-1 and TRBJ2-3, with D unresolved. V was shortened by 7 bases and J by 1 base, with 15 bases between the two germline ends. The CDR3 totals 15 residues. Per germline, CDR1 MNHNS and CDR2 SASEGT. The chain's CDR3 is CASTAGHPGTDTQYF. The CDR3 DNA sequence: TGTGCCAGCACCGCCGGGCACCCGGGCACAGATACGCAGTATTTT.

This rearrangement joins TRBV4-1 to TRBJ2-3; D gene unclear. The V gene's germline CDR1 is MGHRA and CDR2 YSYEKL. There are 14 residues in the CDR3. Trimming removed 0 bases at V and 5 bases at J, with 9 bases between. The CDR3 protein is CASSQETVGDTQYF. The CDR3 nucleotides read TGCGCCAGCAGCCAAGAGACGGTAGGAGATACGCAGTATTTT.

This clonotype showed up just a few times. The J gene is TRBJ1-1, the V gene TRBV7-9; D might be TRBD1 (6 bases). The CDR3 totals 17 residues. The germline gives CDR1 SEHNR, CDR2 FQNEAQ (reference sequence). V lost 5 bases and J 2 bases, leaving 21 bases between the germline ends. The CDR3 DNA is TGTGCCAGCAGCCGGGAGGGGGAGGGCCCTAAAAACACTGAAGCTTTCTTT. It specifies CASSREGEGPKNTEAFF.

This clonotype was observed a handful of times. The J gene is TRBJ2-2, the V gene TRBV5-4; D not resolved. Germline V lookup: CDR1 SGHNT, CDR2 YYREEE (reference sequence). The CDR3 runs 12 residues. Between the trimmed V and J ends, which lost 1 base and 7 bases, there was a span of 5 bases. Written as DNA, the CDR3 is TGTGCCAGCAGCTTGCTAAGCGGGGAGCTGTTTTTT. This codes for CASSLLSGELFF.

This chain uses TRBV15 with TRBJ2-5; the match to TRBD1 covers 9 bases. V was clipped by 5 bases and J by 4 bases; unmatched bases: 8. Germline V gives CDR1 LNHNV, CDR2 YYDKDF (reference sequence). The CDR3 contains 15 residues. The CDR3 DNA reads TGTGCCACCAGCGCCCGACAGGGGGACGTAGAGACCCAGTACTTC. Its translation is CATSARQGDVETQYF.

This clonotype was detected only a few times. This chain uses TRBV3-1 with TRBJ1-2, with D possibly being TRBD1 (5 bases). Trimming removed 3 bases from V and 4 bases from J, with 9 bases in between. The CDR3 runs 13 residues. CDR1 LGHDT and CDR2 YNNKEL come from the germline V gene (reference sequence). CDR3 in amino acids: CASSHGGGYGYTF. The DNA for the CDR3 is TGTGCCAGCAGCCACGGGGGAGGCTATGGCTACACCTTC.

In its sample, this clonotype was seen a few times. The chain links TRBV4-1 to TRBJ2-2, with 9 bases matching TRBD1. Germline CDR1 reads MGHRA; CDR2 reads YSYEKL. With V trimmed by 2 bases and J by 7 bases, 11 bases remained unmatched. CDR3 length: 17 residues. CDR3 coding DNA: TGCGCCAGCAGCCAATCCGGGACAGGGATCTTCAACGGGGAGCTGTTTTTT. It codes for CASSQSGTGIFNGELFF.

This clonotype qualifies as medium-sized. This chain joins TRBV6-4 and TRBJ2-3; 11 bases are shared with TRBD2. Germline CDR1 MRHNA, CDR2 SNTAGT. The CDR3 extends over 15 amino acids. The J segment lost 1 base and the V segment lost 3 bases, leaving 0 bases of the junction unmatched. The CDR3 nucleotides are TGTGCCAGCAGTGAGACTAGCGGGGGCACAGATACGCAGTATTTT. Translated, it gives CASSETSGGTDTQYF.

The chain joins TRBV3-1 to TRBJ2-7, with 7 bases identical to TRBD1. Germline loops: CDR1 LGHDT, CDR2 YNNKEL (reference sequence). This CDR3 comprises 16 residues. J was trimmed by 1 base and V by 0 bases; bases with no gene match: 6. As DNA, the CDR3 is TGTGCCAGCAGCCAAGAAACGGGACAGCCTTCCTACGAGCAGTACTTC. Amino acids: CASSQETGQPSYEQYF.

The chain uses TRBV27 and TRBJ1-1; 12 bases match TRBD1. J lost 4 bases, V lost 6 bases, and 12 bases had no gene match. The germline V gene has CDR1 MNHEY and CDR2 SMNVEV (reference sequence). This CDR3 comprises 17 residues. CDR3 bases: TGTGCCAGCAGCCACCTCCGGGACAGGGGGCCGGGCACTGAAGCTTTCTTT. It translates to CASSHLRDRGPGTEAFF.

In this sample, this clonotype turned up a few times. This chain links TRBV7-9 with TRBJ1-4; 8 nucleotides align to TRBD1. CDR1 is SEHNR and CDR2 is FQNEAQ in the germline V gene (reference sequence). Trimming cost V 5 bases and J 8 bases; bases outside gene matches: 10. This CDR3 region has 15 residues. CDR3 region: CASSTRQGTGEKLFF. The CDR3 region has the DNA TGTGCCAGCAGCACCCGACAGGGGACGGGGGAAAAACTGTTTTTT.

This clonotype was seen only a few times. The rearrangement uses TRBV7-9 and TRBJ2-1; TRBD2 agrees at 8 bases. The V gene's germline CDR1 is SEHNR and CDR2 FQNEAQ (reference sequence). This CDR3 contains 14 residues. After removal of 2 bases from V and 9 bases from J, the junction contained 6 bases not matched to a gene. The CDR3 bases are TGTGCCAGCAGCTTATCGCGGGGGGAGGCTGAGCAGTTCTTC. This sequence encodes CASSLSRGEAEQFF. Supplemented by reference TRBV7-9 and TRBJ2-1, the full variable domain reads DTGVSQNPRHKITKRGQNVTFRCDPISEHNRLYWYRQTLGQGPEFLTYFQNEAQLEKSRLLSDRFSAERPKGSFSTLEIQRTEQGDSAMYLCASSLSRGEAEQFFGPGTRLTVL.

There are a few counts of this clonotype. The chain links TRBV28 to TRBJ1-5; 9 nucleotides line up with TRBD1. From germline, CDR1 is MDHEN and CDR2 SYDVKM. This CDR3 contains 16 residues. V trimming: 6 bases; J trimming: 7 bases; junction bases outside the gene matches: 13. The CDR3 here is CASSTLDRGEWQPQHF. As DNA, the CDR3 is TGTGCCAGCAGCACCCTCGACAGGGGGGAATGGCAGCCCCAGCATTTT.

This clonotype was counted a few times. The V and J genes are TRBV6-5 and TRBJ1-5; D gene uncertain. CDR1 MNHEY and CDR2 SVGAGI come from the germline V gene. This CDR3 is built from 15 residues. The V gene lost 7 bases and the J gene lost 1 base, with 14 bases spanning the gap. The CDR3 nucleotides read TGTGCCAGCAAGTGGAGGCAAGGAAGCAATCAGCCCCAGCATTTT. It specifies CASKWRQGSNQPQHF.

In nucleotides, the CDR3 is TGTGCCACCAGCAGGGCGACCTTATCGGACAATGAGCAGTTCTTC. It codes for CATSRATLSDNEQFF. The chain employs TRBV15 and TRBJ2-1; D unclear. The germline CDR1 and CDR2 sequences are LNHNV and YYDKDF (reference sequence). The CDR3 consists of 15 residues. V lost 3 bases and J lost 5, with 14 bases in between.

This clonotype was detected ten times or more. The gene calls are TRBV5-1 and TRBJ1-2; 12 bases map to TRBD1. CDR1 is SGHRS and CDR2 is YFSETQ in the germline V gene. The CDR3 loop spans 16 amino acids. With V trimmed by 4 bases and J by 8 bases, 12 bases remained unmatched. The CDR3 bases are TGCGCCAGCAGCGCGTGGCCGGGACAGGGGGCCTGGGGCTACACCTTC. It translates to CASSAWPGQGAWGYTF.

The chain employs TRBV4-3 and TRBJ2-1; no reliable D call. This CDR3 contains 17 residues. The germline V gene has CDR1 LGHNA and CDR2 YSLEER. Trimming shortened V by 4 bases and J by 0 bases, and 16 bases separated the two germline ends. CDR3 region: CASSRRGPRSSYNEQFF. CDR3 DNA: TGCGCCAGCAGCCGCCGTGGTCCTCGGAGCTCCTACAATGAGCAGTTCTTC.

This chain links TRBV5-1 with TRBJ2-7, with a weak D call TRBD1 (6 bases). Germline CDR1 is SGHRS and CDR2 is YFSETQ. CDR3 size: 15 residues. The germline V and J ends were trimmed by 3 bases and 2 bases, with 15 bases remaining between them. CDR3 loop: CASSSAGAGTYEQYF. CDR3 nucleotide sequence: TGCGCCAGCAGCTCGGCAGGGGCAGGGACCTACGAGCAGTACTTC. Supplemented by reference TRBV5-1 and TRBJ2-7, the full variable domain reads KAGVTQTPRYLIKTRGQQVTLSCSPISGHRSVSWYQQTPGQGLQFLFEYFSETQRNKGNFPGRFSGRQFSNSRSEMNVSTLELGDSALYLCASSSAGAGTYEQYFGPGTRLTVT.

The gene calls are TRBV6-2 or TRBV6-3 and TRBJ2-1; D uncertain. V was trimmed by 6 bases and J by 8 bases, leaving 17 bases between them. This CDR3 is built from 14 residues. Looked up from germline, CDR1 is MNHEY and CDR2 is SVGEGT. Written as DNA, the CDR3 is TGTGCCAGCAGCTCAAAGGAGTTGGGCGATGAGCAGTTCTTC. It yields the protein CASSSKELGDEQFF.

This clonotype was counted a few times. The V and J genes are TRBV29-1 and TRBJ1-3; tentatively, D is TRBD1 (5 bases). The CDR3 totals 13 residues. V was shortened by 7 bases and J by 2 bases, with 12 bases between the two germline ends. Germline CDR1 reads SQVTM; CDR2 reads ANQGSEA. The CDR3 coding sequence is TGCAGCGGTGGGGCAGGCACTGGAAACACCATATATTTT. Amino acid sequence: CSGGAGTGNTIYF.

The V and J genes are TRBV5-6 and TRBJ2-4; D perhaps matches TRBD1 (6 bases). The V end was cut by 9 bases, the J end by 8 bases, with 15 bases between. There are 12 residues in the CDR3. The germline CDR1 and CDR2 sequences are SGHDT and YYEEEE. CDR3 bases: TGTGCCAATCCGGGGCAGGGGCACATTCAGTACTTC. It yields the protein CANPGQGHIQYF.

The chain joins TRBV15 to TRBJ1-5, with 8 bases aligning to TRBD1. CDR1 is LNHNV, CDR2 YYDKDF, per germline (reference sequence). The CDR3 loop spans 16 amino acids. V shed 4 bases and J 3 bases; nucleotides not matched to a gene: 8. CDR3 residues: CATSNRRQGYNQPQHF. The CDR3 region has the DNA TGTGCCACCAGCAACCGACGACAGGGGTACAATCAGCCCCAGCATTTT.

Only a few counts were recorded for this clonotype. This rearrangement joins TRBV15 to TRBJ2-3, with D perhaps matching TRBD2 (6 bases). This CDR3 contains 14 residues. V shed 11 bases and J shed 5 bases, with 20 bases lying between them. CDR1 is LNHNV, CDR2 YYDKDF, per germline (reference sequence). For the CDR3, the DNA is TGTGCCGTTCGACTAGATTGGTCACGAGATACGCAGTATTTT. As protein: CAVRLDWSRDTQYF. Complete variable domain (other parts from reference TRBV15 and TRBJ2-3): DAMVIQNPRYQVTQFGKPVTLSCSQTLNHNVMYWYQQKSSQAPKLLFHYYDKDFNNEADTPDNFQSRRPNTSFCFLDIRSPGLGDTAMYLCAVRLDWSRDTQYFGPGTRLTVL.

The chain joins TRBV7-2 to TRBJ2-4, with 9 nucleotides matching TRBD1. This CDR3 contains 18 residues. The V gene's germline CDR1 is SGHTA and CDR2 FQGNSA. Losses at the gene ends were 1 base for V and 0 bases for J; bases not matched to a gene: 7. The CDR3 loop reads CASSLVGTGSTAKNIQYF. CDR3 DNA: TGTGCCAGCAGCTTAGTCGGGACAGGGAGTACAGCCAAAAACATTCAGTACTTC.

The V gene is TRBV6-2 or TRBV6-3, the J gene TRBJ2-2; D possibly corresponds to TRBD2 (7 bases). The V gene lost 5 bases and the J gene lost 6 bases, with 13 bases spanning the gap. Germline V gives CDR1 MNHEY, CDR2 SVGEGT. The CDR3 totals 14 residues. CDR3: CASSTGGHAGELFF. CDR3 DNA sequence: TGTGCCAGCAGTACCGGGGGGCACGCCGGGGAGCTGTTTTTT.

The chain couples TRBV19 to TRBJ1-2; 8 bases are shared with TRBD1. This CDR3 has 13 amino acids. Germline loops: CDR1 LNHDA, CDR2 SQIVND (reference sequence). V was clipped by 5 bases and J by 8 bases; unmatched bases: 7. CDR3 loop: CASSPRQGSGYTF. DNA for the CDR3: TGTGCCAGTAGTCCTAGACAGGGGTCCGGCTACACCTTC.